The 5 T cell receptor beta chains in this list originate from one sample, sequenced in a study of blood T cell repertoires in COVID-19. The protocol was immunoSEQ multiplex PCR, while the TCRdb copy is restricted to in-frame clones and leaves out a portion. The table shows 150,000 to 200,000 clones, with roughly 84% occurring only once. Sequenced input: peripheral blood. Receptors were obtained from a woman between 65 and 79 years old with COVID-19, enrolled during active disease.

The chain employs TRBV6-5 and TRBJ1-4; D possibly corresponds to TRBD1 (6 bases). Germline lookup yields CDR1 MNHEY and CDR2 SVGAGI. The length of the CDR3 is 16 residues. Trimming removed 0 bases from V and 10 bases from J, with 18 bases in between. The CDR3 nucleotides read TGTGCCAGCAGTTACTCATTATCACAGGGTGTTGGAAAACTGTTTTTT. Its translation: CASSYSLSQGVGKLFF.

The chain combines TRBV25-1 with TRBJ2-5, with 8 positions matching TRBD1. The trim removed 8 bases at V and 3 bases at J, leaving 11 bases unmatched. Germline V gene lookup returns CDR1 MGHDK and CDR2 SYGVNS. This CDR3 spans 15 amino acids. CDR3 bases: TGTGCCAGCCGATTAGGACAGGGAAAGGAAGAGACCCAGTACTTC. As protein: CASRLGQGKEETQYF.

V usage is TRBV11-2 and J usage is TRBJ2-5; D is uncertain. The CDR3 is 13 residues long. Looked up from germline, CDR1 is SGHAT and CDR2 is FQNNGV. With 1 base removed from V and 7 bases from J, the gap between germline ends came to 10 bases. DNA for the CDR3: TGTGCCAGCAGCTTAGGTTCCGAGTGGACCCAGTACTTC. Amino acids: CASSLGSEWTQYF. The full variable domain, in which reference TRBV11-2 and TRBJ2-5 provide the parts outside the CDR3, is EAGVAQSPRYKIIEKRQSVAFWCNPISGHATLYWYQQILGQGPKLLIQFQNNGVVDDSQLPKDRFSAERLKGVDSTLKIQPAKLEDSAVYLCASSLGSEWTQYFGPGTRLLVL.

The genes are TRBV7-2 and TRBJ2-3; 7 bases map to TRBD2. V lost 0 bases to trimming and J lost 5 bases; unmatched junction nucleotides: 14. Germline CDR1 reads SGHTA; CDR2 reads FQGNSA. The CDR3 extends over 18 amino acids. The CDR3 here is CASSLARGIRSGLDTQYF. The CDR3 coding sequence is TGTGCCAGCAGCTTAGCAAGGGGTATCCGTAGCGGGCTAGATACGCAGTATTTT.

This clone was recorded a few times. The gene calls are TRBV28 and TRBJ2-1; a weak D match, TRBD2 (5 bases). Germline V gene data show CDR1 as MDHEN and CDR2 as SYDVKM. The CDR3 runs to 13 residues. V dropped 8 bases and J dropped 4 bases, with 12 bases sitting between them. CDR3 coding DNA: TGTGCCAGCGGAGGTGAGATGTACAATGAGCAGTTCTTC. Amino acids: CASGGEMYNEQFF.